Below, one TCR beta chain is given with its context. This record comes from a study of patients and donors after allogeneic stem cell transplantation. TCRdb reprocessed the RT-PCR reads via MiXCR and lists one record per CDR3 protein. The data show tens of thousands of distinct CDR3 sequences, with 4.5% to 5% seen just once and roughly 2.5% held by the top ten. Material for sequencing was blood, either unsorted or a sorted T cell fraction (not recorded which). This receptor was identified in a human donor who was either an allogeneic HSCT recipient or a stem cell or donor lymphocyte infusion donor (not recorded which). It is not recorded whose cells these are; they may come from a transplant donor.

This chain's CDR3 is CASSVDRYRELFF. Here the CDR3 DNA reads TGTGCCAGCAGCGTAGACCGCTATCGGGAGCTGTTTTTT. V usage is TRBV9 and J usage is TRBJ2-2; the D is unclear. Germline-derived CDR1 and CDR2 are SGDLS and YYNGEE. Trimming shortened V by 0 bases and J by 9 bases, and 9 bases separated the two germline ends. There are 13 residues in the CDR3.